This T cell receptor beta chain was captured in a study of blood T cell repertoires in COVID-19. For the study at large: T cells, B-cell-depleted T cells, or PBMCs provided the cDNA or gDNA that served as material.

Everyone who took part was 18 to 89 years old, and they came from 24 US areas. Donors were grouped by their self-reported clinical history. Assay used: immunoSEQ multiplex PCR; TCRdb lists only in-frame clones, some missing. This sample has 250,000 to 350,000 clones, with around 84% found just once. V shed 6 bases and J shed 2 bases, with 22 bases lying between them. CDR3 length equals 17 residues. Germline V CDR1 and CDR2: LNHDA, SQIVND (reference sequence). The chain couples TRBV19 to TRBJ1-1; weak D call: TRBD1 (6 bases). The sequenced sample consisted of PBMCs or T cells enriched from blood (not recorded which). The clonotype comes from a woman aged 18-29 years who had recovered from COVID-19. The CDR3 is CASSWGPMLGPNTEAFF. CDR3 in DNA: TGTGCCAGTAGCTGGGGGCCAATGTTGGGACCAAACACTGAAGCTTTCTTT.